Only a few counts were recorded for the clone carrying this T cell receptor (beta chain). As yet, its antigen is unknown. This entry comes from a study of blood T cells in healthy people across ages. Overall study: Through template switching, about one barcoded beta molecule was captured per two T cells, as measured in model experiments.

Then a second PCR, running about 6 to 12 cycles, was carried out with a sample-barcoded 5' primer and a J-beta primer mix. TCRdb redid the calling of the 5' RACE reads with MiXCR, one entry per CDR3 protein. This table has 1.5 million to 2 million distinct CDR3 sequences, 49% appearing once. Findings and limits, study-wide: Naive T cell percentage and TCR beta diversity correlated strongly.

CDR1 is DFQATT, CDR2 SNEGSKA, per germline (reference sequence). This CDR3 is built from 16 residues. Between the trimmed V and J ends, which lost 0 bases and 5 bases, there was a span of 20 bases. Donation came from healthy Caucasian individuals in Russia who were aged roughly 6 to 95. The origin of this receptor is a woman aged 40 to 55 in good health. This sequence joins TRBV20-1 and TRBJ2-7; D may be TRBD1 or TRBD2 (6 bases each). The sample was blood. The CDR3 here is CSARDLGGRGFNEQYF. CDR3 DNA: TGCAGTGCTAGAGATCTGGGGGGCCGCGGTTTTAACGAGCAGTACTTC.